This is a list of T cell receptor beta chains from one sample in a study of cytotoxic CD8 clonotypes in ibrutinib-treated CLL. Sequencing was performed with immunoSEQ multiplex PCR; in TCRdb, only in-frame clones are kept and a portion is missing. In the table there are fewer than 400,000 clones, 67% of which are singletons. The material was PBMCs, obtained after 36 months of ibrutinib treatment. The receptors originated from a human donor with chronic lymphocytic leukemia. Each CDR3 is given with its conserved first and last residue.

j_gene	v_gene	CDR3aa
TRBJ2-2	TRBV15	CATRAGTGNTGELFF
TRBJ1-2	TRBV19	CASKNRGSNYGYTF
TRBJ1-5	TRBV7-9	CASSSPGPGNQPQHF
TRBJ2-3	TRBV18	CASSPPSGGRKTDTQYF
TRBJ1-2	TRBV5-1	CASSLIAGSGYTF
TRBJ2-7	TRBV18	CASSPPGQGRYEQYF
TRBJ2-2	TRBV12-5	CASGPTFAANTGELFF
TRBJ1-1	TRBV7-3	CASSVTGTSEAFF
TRBJ2-1	TRBV6-6	CASSRTLADYNEQFF
TRBJ2-5	TRBV10-3	CAISEGAGREETQYF
TRBJ2-3	TRBV4-1	CASSLVSTDTQYF
TRBJ2-1	TRBV2	CASAKMGTDNEQFF
TRBJ2-7	TRBV4-1	CASSQAPGANYEQYF
TRBJ1-1	TRBV2	CASSVSGATEAFF
TRBJ2-2	TRBV27	CASSPLGLAGAGELFF
TRBJ2-5	TRBV21-1	CASSPDRGKSVTQYF
TRBJ2-1	TRBV5-1	CASSISSSGGPSSYNEQFF
TRBJ2-7	TRBV28	CASSLSARVLYEQYF